Below, 17 T cell receptor beta chains from the same sample are listed, as sequenced in a study of blood T cell repertoires in COVID-19. Here immunoSEQ multiplex PCR was the method, and the copy in TCRdb shows in-frame clones only, minus some. This table has around 210,000 clones, 85% to 90% appearing once. Input material: peripheral blood. The origin of the receptors is a man between 18 and 29 years old with active or convalescent COVID-19.

The chain uses TRBV5-1 and TRBJ2-1, with D uncertain. This CDR3 contains 11 residues. With 7 bases removed from V and 9 bases from J, the gap between germline ends came to 11 bases. Germline values: CDR1 SGHRS, CDR2 YFSETQ. The CDR3 sequence: CASPKLLEQFF. The CDR3 nucleotides are TGCGCCAGCCCCAAGCTCCTTGAGCAGTTCTTC.

The V and J genes are TRBV11-2 and TRBJ2-7, with no clear D. V shed 0 bases and J shed 2 bases, with 17 bases lying between them. The CDR3 runs 17 residues. Germline CDR1 SGHAT, CDR2 FQNNGV. CDR3 in DNA: TGTGCCAGCAGCTTAGACTATGAACGATATGGGCCCTACGAGCAGTACTTC. This gives the protein CASSLDYERYGPYEQYF.

The chain carries TRBV9 and TRBJ1-3; a possible D gene is TRBD1 (5 bases). The CDR3 sequence is 14 residues long. With 3 bases removed from V and 2 bases from J, the gap between germline ends came to 9 bases. Germline values: CDR1 SGDLS, CDR2 YYNGEE. The CDR3 coding sequence is TGTGCCAGCAGCGCCCGGGGGGCTGGAAACACCATATATTTT. This sequence encodes CASSARGAGNTIYF.

This chain uses TRBV4-1 with TRBJ2-2; D gene ambiguous. V lost 4 bases and J lost 5, with 14 bases in between. The CDR3 loop spans 15 amino acids. Germline CDR1 and CDR2: MGHRA and YSYEKL. CDR3 in amino acids: CASSPSPAVTGELFF. For the CDR3, the DNA is TGCGCCAGCAGCCCCTCCCCGGCGGTGACCGGGGAGCTGTTTTTT.

The count of this clone is one. The chain employs TRBV7-6 and TRBJ2-7, with 7 bases fitting TRBD2. After removal of 3 bases from V and 6 bases from J, the junction contained 2 bases not matched to a gene. Per the germline V gene, CDR1 is SGHVS and CDR2 is FNYEAQ. This CDR3 contains 12 residues. CDR3 in DNA: TGTGCCAGCAGCTTGGGCGGGGGCGAGCAGTACTTC. This codes for CASSLGGGEQYF.

The chain couples TRBV4-2 to TRBJ2-6; TRBD2 might be the D (5 bases). The CDR3 totals 16 residues. Germline CDR1 reads LGHNA; CDR2 reads YNFKEQ. Deletions cut 1 base from V and 0 bases from J, with 7 bases between. The CDR3 DNA is TGTGCCAGCAGCCAAGTCCGGGGCTCTGGGGCCAACGTCCTGACTTTC. Its protein is CASSQVRGSGANVLTF.

This sequence joins TRBV6-5 and TRBJ2-2; D is uncertain. CDR1 MNHEY and CDR2 SVGAGI come from the germline V gene. Trimming removed 4 bases at V and 6 bases at J, with 3 bases between. The CDR3 sequence is 11 residues long. In nucleotides, the CDR3 is TGTGCCAGCAGTTTCGCCGGGGAGCTGTTTTTT. Translating it yields CASSFAGELFF.

The J gene is TRBJ2-7, the V gene TRBV27, with 10 bases identical to TRBD2. In germline, CDR1 is MNHEY, CDR2 SMNVEV (reference sequence). J gave up 0 bases and V 6 bases, and 5 bases lay outside the gene matches. The CDR3 runs to 15 residues. The CDR3 sequence: CASRIRLAGSYEQYF. For the CDR3, the DNA is TGTGCCAGCAGAATAAGACTAGCGGGCTCCTACGAGCAGTACTTC.

Regarding this clone: One end of the junction does not line up with germline, which may come from a read error. The genes are TRBV11-2 and TRBJ2-7, with no clear D. CDR1 SGHAT and CDR2 FQNNGV come from the germline V gene. CDR3 length: 14 amino acids. The CDR3 region is CASTLIQNPYEQYF. In DNA, the CDR3 is TGTGCCAGCACCTTAATTCAGAATCCCTACGAGCAGTACTTC.

The chain uses TRBV5-4 and TRBJ2-7; tentatively, D is TRBD1 (6 bases). The CDR3 length is 15 residues. V was cut by 1 base and J by 5 bases, with 16 bases left in between. Germline-derived CDR1 and CDR2 are SGHNT and YYREEE (reference sequence). The CDR3 nucleotides read TGTGCCAGCAGCTTGTTGGCAGGGGTAGGGGACGAGCAGTACTTC. Residues: CASSLLAGVGDEQYF.

This chain connects TRBV12-3 or TRBV12-4 to TRBJ2-7, with D uncertain. CDR3 size: 13 residues. The V and J ends lost 1 base and 4 bases respectively, with 8 bases between them. Written as DNA, the CDR3 is TGTGCCAGCAGTTTAGGTGCGGTTTACGAGCAGTACTTC. This translates into CASSLGAVYEQYF.

The J gene is TRBJ2-6, the V gene TRBV28; D unclear. CDR1 is MDHEN, CDR2 SYDVKM, per germline. CDR3 length equals 16 residues. Between the trimmed V and J ends, which lost 8 bases and 0 bases, there was a span of 14 bases. The CDR3 DNA reads TGTGCCAGCCGCACCCCCAGGTTCTCTGGGGCCAACGTCCTGACTTTC. Translated: CASRTPRFSGANVLTF.

The CDR3 DNA sequence: TGTGCCTGGACGGGACAGGGGGCTTCTCGGGCTTTCTTT. It yields the protein CAWTGQGASRAFF. The chain combines TRBV30 with TRBJ1-1; 12 bases are shared with TRBD1. The CDR3 totals 13 residues. Per germline, CDR1 GTSNPN and CDR2 SVGIG (reference sequence). After removal of 4 bases from V and 11 bases from J, the junction contained 8 bases not matched to a gene.

This sequence joins TRBV11-2 and TRBJ1-6; tentatively, D is TRBD1 (5 bases). This CDR3 region has 15 residues. Trimming took off 0 bases at V and 9 bases at J, with 12 bases between the two ends. The germline CDR1 and CDR2 sequences are SGHAT and FQNNGV. The CDR3 DNA follows: TGTGCCAGCAGCTTAGACCCGGGGGGGGTTTCACCCCTCCACTTT. Encoded protein: CASSLDPGGVSPLHF.

Written as DNA, the CDR3 is TGTGCCAGCAGCCGGTACTACGAGCAGTACTTC. Its protein product is CASSRYYEQYF. The chain uses TRBV5-6 and TRBJ2-7; D not resolved. This CDR3 is 11 amino acids long. V gave up 4 bases and J gave up 3 bases, with 5 bases separating them. Germline V gene data show CDR1 as SGHDT and CDR2 as YYEEEE.

The rearrangement uses TRBV5-5 and TRBJ1-4; 7 positions agree with TRBD1. The V gene's germline CDR1 is SGHKS and CDR2 YYEKEE (reference sequence). CDR3 length equals 17 residues. Trimming cost V 0 bases and J 8 bases; bases outside gene matches: 13. CDR3 nucleotide sequence: TGTGCCAGCAGCTTGGGTATCTTTTCAGGGGGAAGGGAAAAACTGTTTTTT. It yields the protein CASSLGIFSGGREKLFF. Full variable domain (rest looked up from reference TRBV5-5 and TRBJ1-4): DAGVTQSPTHLIKTRGQQVTLRCSPISGHKSVSWYQQVLGQGPQFIFQYYEKEERGRGNFPDRFSARQFPNYSSELNVNALLLGDSALYLCASSLGIFSGGREKLFFGSGTQLSVL.

A remark on this clone: This sample also contains other DNA sequences that code for the same CDR3. The chain employs TRBV7-9 and TRBJ1-4, with 10 bases aligning to TRBD1. Germline lookup yields CDR1 SEHNR and CDR2 FQNEAQ (reference sequence). The trim removed 5 bases at V and 6 bases at J, leaving 6 bases unmatched. The length of the CDR3 is 15 residues. CDR3 in amino acids: CASSPGQGSYEKLFF. The CDR3 DNA follows: TGTGCCAGCAGCCCGGGACAGGGGTCGTATGAAAAACTGTTTTTT.